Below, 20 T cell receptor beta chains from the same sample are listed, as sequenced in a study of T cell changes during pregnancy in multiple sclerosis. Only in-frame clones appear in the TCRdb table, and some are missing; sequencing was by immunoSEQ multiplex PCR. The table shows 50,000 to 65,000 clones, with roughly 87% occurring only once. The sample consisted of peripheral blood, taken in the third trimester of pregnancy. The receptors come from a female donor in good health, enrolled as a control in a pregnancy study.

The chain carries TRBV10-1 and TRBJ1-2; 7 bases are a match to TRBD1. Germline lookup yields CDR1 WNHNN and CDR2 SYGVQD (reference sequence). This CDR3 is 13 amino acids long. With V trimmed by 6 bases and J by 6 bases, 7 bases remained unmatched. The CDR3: CASSQTGDNGYTF. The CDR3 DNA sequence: TGCGCCAGCAGCCAAACAGGGGATAATGGCTACACCTTC.

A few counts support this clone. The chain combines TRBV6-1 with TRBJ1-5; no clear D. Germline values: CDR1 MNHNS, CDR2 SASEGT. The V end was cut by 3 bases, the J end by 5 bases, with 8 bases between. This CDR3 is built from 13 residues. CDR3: CASSDSFDQPQHF. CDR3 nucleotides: TGTGCCAGCAGTGATTCCTTCGATCAGCCCCAGCATTTT.

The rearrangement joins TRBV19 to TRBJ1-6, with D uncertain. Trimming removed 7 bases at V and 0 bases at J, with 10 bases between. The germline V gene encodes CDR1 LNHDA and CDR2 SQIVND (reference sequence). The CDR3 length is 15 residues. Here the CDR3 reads CASTDASSYNSPLHF. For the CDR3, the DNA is TGTGCCAGTACCGATGCGAGCTCCTATAATTCACCCCTCCACTTT.

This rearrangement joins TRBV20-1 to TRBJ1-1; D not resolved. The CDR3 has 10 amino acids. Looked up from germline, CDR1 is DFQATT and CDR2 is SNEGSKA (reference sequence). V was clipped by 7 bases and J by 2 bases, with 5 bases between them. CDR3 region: CSEQNTEAFF. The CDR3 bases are TGCAGTGAACAAAACACTGAAGCTTTCTTT.

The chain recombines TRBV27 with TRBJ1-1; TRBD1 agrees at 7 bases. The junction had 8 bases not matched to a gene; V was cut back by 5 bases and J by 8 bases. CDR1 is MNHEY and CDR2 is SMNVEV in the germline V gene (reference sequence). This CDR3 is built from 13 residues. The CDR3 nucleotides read TGTGCCAGCAGTCCACAGGGGAGCGTGGAAGCTTTCTTT. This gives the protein CASSPQGSVEAFF.

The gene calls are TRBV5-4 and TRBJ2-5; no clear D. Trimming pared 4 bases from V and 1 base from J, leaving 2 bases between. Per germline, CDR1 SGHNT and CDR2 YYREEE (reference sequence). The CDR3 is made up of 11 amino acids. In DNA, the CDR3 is TGTGCCAGCAGCCTCCAAGAGACCCAGTACTTC. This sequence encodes CASSLQETQYF.

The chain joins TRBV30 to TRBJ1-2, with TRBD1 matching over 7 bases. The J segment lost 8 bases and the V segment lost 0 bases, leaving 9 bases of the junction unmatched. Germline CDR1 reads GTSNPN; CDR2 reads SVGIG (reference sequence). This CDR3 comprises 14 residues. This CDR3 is CAWSVLAGGSGYTF. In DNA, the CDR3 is TGTGCCTGGAGTGTACTGGCAGGGGGAAGCGGCTACACCTTC.

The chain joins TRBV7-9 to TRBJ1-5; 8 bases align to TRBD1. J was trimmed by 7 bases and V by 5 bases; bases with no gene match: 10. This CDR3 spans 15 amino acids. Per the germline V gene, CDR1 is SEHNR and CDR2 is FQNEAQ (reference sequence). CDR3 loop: CASSPKDRVGQPQHF. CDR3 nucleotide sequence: TGTGCCAGCAGCCCCAAGGACAGGGTTGGACAGCCCCAGCATTTT.

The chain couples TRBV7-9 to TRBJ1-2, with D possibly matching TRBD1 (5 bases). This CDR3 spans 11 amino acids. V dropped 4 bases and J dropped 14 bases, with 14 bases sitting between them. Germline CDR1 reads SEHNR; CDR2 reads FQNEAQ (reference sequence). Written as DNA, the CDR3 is TGTGCCAGCAGCTCGACAGACTCGAGGACCTTC. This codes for CASSSTDSRTF.

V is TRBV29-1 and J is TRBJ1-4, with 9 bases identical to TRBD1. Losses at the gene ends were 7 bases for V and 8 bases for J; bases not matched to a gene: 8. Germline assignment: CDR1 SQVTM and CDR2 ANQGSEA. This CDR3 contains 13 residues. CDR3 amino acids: CSERTGDGEKLFF. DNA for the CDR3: TGCAGCGAGCGGACAGGGGATGGCGAAAAACTGTTTTTT.

The chain's CDR3 is CASNPMDRQGRGYTF. The CDR3 coding sequence is TGTGCCAGCAACCCTATGGATCGACAGGGTCGAGGCTACACCTTC. The chain recombines TRBV7-9 with TRBJ1-2; 7 bases are shared with TRBD1. The CDR3 is made up of 15 amino acids. V lost 7 bases to trimming and J lost 8 bases; unmatched junction nucleotides: 16. The germline V gene has CDR1 SEHNR and CDR2 FQNEAQ (reference sequence).

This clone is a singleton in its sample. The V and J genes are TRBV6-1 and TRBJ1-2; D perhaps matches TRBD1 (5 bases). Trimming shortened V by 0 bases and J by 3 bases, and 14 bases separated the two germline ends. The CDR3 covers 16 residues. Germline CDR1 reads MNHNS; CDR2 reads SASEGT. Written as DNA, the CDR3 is TGTGCCAGCAGTGAAGCGATAAGGGGCAGGGACTATGGCTACACCTTC. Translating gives CASSEAIRGRDYGYTF.

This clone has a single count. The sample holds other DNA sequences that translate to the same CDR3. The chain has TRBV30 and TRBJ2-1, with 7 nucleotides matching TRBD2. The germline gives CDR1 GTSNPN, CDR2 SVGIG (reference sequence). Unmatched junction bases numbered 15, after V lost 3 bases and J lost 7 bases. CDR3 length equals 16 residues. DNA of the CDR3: TGTGCCTGGAGCCCTTGGCTGGGGGGGGGTGGGAATGAGCAGTTCTTC. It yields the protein CAWSPWLGGGGNEQFF. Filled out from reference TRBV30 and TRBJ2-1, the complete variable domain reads SQTIHQWPATLVQPVGSPLSLECTVEGTSNPNLYWYRQAAGRGLQLLFYSVGIGQISSEVPQNLSASRPQDRQFILSSKKLLLSDSGFYLCAWSPWLGGGGNEQFFGPGTRLTVL.

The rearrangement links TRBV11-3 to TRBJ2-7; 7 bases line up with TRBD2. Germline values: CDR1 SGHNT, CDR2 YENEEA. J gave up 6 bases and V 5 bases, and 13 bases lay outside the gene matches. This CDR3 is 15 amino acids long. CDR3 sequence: CASSPPLRGEGEQYF. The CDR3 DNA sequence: TGTGCCAGCAGCCCGCCCCTTCGGGGGGAAGGCGAGCAGTACTTC. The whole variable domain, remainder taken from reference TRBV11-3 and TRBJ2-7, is EAGVVQSPRYKIIEKKQPVAFWCNPISGHNTLYWYLQNLGQGPELLIRYENEEAVDDSQLPKDRFSAERLKGVDSTLKIQPAELGDSAVYLCASSPPLRGEGEQYFGPGTRLTVT.

CDR3 coding DNA: TGCGCCAGCACGCCCCTAGCGGGGGGGATTAGTAGCACAGATACGCAGTATTTT. It yields the protein CASTPLAGGISSTDTQYF. The chain employs TRBV5-1 and TRBJ2-3; 12 bases fit TRBD2. The CDR3 has 18 amino acids. Germline V CDR1 and CDR2: SGHRS, YFSETQ. J lost 0 bases, V lost 6 bases, and 11 bases had no gene match.

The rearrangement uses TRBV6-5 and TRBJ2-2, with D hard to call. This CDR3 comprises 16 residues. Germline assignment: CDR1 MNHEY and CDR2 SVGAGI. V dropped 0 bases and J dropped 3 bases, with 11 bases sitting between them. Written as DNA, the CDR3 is TGTGCCAGCAGTTACTCACAGAAGAGTTACACCGGGGAGCTGTTTTTT. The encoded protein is CASSYSQKSYTGELFF.

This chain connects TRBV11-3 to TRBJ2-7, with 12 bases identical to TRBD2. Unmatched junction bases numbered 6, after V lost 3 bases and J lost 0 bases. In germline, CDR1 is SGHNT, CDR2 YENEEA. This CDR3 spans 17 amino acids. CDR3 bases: TGTGCCAGCAGCTTGCAGGGACTAGCGGGTGGCTCCTACGAGCAGTACTTC. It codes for CASSLQGLAGGSYEQYF.

The CDR3 is CASSLGYSSNYGYTF. In nucleotides, the CDR3 is TGTGCCAGCAGCTTGGGGTACAGTTCTAACTATGGCTACACCTTC. The V gene is TRBV5-8, the J gene TRBJ1-2; D is ambiguous. The CDR3 runs to 15 residues. V was shortened by 0 bases and J by 0 bases, with 9 bases between the two germline ends. CDR1 SGHTS and CDR2 YDEGEE come from the germline V gene.

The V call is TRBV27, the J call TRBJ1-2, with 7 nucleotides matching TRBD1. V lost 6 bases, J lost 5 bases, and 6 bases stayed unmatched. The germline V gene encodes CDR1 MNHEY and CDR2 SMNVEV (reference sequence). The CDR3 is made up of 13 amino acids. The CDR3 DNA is TGTGCCAGCAGCTCCGGACAGGATTATGGCTACACCTTC. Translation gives CASSSGQDYGYTF.

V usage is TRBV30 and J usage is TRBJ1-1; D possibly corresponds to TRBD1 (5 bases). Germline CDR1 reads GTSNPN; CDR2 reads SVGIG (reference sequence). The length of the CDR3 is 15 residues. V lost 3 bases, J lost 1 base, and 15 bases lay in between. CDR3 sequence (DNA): TGTGCCTGGAGGAGCGCGGGACGGCGGAACACTGAAGCTTTCTTT. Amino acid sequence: CAWRSAGRRNTEAFF.